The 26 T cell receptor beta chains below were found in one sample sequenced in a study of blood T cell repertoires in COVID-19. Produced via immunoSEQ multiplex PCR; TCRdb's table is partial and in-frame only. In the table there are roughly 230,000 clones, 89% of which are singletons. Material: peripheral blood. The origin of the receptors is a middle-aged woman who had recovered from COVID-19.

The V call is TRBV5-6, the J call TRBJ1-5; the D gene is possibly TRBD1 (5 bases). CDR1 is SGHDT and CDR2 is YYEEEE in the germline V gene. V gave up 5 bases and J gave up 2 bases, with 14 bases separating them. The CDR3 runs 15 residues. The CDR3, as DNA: TGTGCCAGCAGTTCGTGGGGGGGAGGCAATCAGCCCCAGCATTTT. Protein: CASSSWGGGNQPQHF.

The CDR3 loop reads CASSIVGQGGADTQYF. The CDR3 nucleotides are TGTGCCAGTAGTATCGTAGGACAGGGAGGTGCAGATACGCAGTATTTT. The chain is built from TRBV19 and TRBJ2-3, with TRBD1 matching 8 bases. The germline CDR1 and CDR2 sequences are LNHDA and SQIVND (reference sequence). The CDR3 consists of 16 residues. Unmatched junction bases numbered 9, after V lost 3 bases and J lost 4 bases.

The CDR3 coding sequence is TGCGCCAGCAGCTCCGGTTTCGCTCAAGAGACCCAGTACTTC. As protein: CASSSGFAQETQYF. The J gene is TRBJ2-5, the V gene TRBV5-1; D unresolved. Germline CDR1 and CDR2: SGHRS and YFSETQ. The CDR3 is 14 residues long. The V gene lost 3 bases and the J gene lost 2 bases, with 11 bases spanning the gap.

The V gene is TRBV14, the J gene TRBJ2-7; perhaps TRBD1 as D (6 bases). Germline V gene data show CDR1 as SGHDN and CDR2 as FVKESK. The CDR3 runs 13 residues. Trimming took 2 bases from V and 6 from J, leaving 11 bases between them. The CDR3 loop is CASSQLRGSEQYV. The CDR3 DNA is TGTGCCAGCAGCCAACTAAGGGGGTCCGAGCAGTACGTC.

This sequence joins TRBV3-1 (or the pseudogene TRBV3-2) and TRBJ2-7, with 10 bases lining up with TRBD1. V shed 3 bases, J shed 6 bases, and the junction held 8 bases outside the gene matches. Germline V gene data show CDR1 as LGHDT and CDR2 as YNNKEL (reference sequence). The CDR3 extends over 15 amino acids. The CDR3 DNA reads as TGTGCCAGCAGCCATACCGGGACAGGGGCGACCGAGCAGTACTTC. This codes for CASSHTGTGATEQYF.

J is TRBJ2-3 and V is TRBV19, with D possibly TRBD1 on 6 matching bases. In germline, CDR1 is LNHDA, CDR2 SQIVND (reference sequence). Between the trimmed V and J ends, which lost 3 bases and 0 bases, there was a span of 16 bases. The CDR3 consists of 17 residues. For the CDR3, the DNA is TGTGCCAGTAGTATGGACACAGGGACGTGGAGCACAGATACGCAGTATTTT. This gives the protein CASSMDTGTWSTDTQYF.

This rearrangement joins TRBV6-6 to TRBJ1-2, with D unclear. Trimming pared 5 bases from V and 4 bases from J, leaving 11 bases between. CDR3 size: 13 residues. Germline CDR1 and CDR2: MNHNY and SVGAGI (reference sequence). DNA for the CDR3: TGTGCCAGCAGTCCCCGGGTCCGCTATGGCTACACCTTC. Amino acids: CASSPRVRYGYTF.

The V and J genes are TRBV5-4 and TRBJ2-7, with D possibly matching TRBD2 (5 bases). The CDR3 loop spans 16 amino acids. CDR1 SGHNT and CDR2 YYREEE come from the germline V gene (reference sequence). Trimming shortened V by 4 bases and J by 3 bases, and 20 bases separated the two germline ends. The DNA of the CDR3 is TGTGCCAGCAGCCACAAAGGGAGCGGTACGGTCTACGAGCAGTACTTC. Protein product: CASSHKGSGTVYEQYF.

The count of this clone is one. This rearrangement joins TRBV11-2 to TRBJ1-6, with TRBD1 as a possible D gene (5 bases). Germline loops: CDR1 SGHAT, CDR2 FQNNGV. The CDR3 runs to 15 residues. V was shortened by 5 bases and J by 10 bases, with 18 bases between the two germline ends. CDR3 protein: CASSPNRGGNSPLHF. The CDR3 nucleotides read TGTGCCAGCAGCCCGAATCGGGGGGGGAACTCACCCCTCCACTTT. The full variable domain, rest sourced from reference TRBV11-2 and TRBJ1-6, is EAGVAQSPRYKIIEKRQSVAFWCNPISGHATLYWYQQILGQGPKLLIQFQNNGVVDDSQLPKDRFSAERLKGVDSTLKIQPAKLEDSAVYLCASSPNRGGNSPLHFGNGTRLTVT.

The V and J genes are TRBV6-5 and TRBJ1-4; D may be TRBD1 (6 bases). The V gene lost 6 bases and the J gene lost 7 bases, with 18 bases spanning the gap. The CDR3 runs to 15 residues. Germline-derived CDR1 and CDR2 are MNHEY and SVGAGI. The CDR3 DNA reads TGTGCCAGCAGATCGGGGGGCACAGGGAGTGAAAAACTGTTTTTT. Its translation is CASRSGGTGSEKLFF.

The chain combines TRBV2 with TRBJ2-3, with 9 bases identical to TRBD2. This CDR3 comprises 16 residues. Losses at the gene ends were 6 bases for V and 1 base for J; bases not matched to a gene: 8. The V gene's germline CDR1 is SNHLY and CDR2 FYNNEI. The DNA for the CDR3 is TGTGCCAGCAGACGCCTAGCTAGCGGGGGCACAGATACGCAGTATTTT. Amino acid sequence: CASRRLASGGTDTQYF.

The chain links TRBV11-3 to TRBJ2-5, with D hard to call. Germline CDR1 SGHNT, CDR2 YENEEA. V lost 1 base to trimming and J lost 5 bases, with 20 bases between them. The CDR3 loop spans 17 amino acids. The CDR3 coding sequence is TGTGCCAGCAGCTTAGGCCTGTCGCCGCGGATTGGTGAGACCCAGTACTTC. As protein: CASSLGLSPRIGETQYF.

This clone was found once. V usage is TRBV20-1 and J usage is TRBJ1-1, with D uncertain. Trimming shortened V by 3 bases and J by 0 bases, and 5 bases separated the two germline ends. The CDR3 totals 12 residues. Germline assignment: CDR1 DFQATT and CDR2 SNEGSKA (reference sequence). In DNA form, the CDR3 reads TGCAGTGCTAGTAACTTGAACACTGAAGCTTTCTTT. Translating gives CSASNLNTEAFF.

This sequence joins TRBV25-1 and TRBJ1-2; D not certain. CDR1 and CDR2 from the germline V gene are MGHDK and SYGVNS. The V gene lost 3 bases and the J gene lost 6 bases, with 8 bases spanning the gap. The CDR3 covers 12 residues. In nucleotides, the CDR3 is TGTGCCAGCAGTGACTTCTGGCATGGCTACACCTTC. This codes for CASSDFWHGYTF.

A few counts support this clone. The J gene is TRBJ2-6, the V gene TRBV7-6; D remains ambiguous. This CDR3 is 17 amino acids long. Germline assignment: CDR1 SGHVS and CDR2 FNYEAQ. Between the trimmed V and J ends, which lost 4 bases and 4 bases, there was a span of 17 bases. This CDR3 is CASSSLPIIVGANVLTF. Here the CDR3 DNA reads TGTGCCAGCAGCTCCTTACCCATCATAGTAGGGGCCAACGTCCTGACTTTC. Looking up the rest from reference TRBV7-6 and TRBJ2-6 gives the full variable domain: GAGVSQSPRYKVTKRGQDVALRCDPISGHVSLYWYRQALGQGPEFLTYFNYEAQQDKSGLPNDRFSAERPEGSISTLTIQRTEQRDSAMYRCASSSLPIIVGANVLTFGAGSRLTVL.

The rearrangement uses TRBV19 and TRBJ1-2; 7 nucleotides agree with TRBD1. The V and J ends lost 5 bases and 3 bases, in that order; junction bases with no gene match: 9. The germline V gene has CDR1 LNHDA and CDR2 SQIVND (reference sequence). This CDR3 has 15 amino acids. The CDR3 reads CASSPAGQTHYGYTF. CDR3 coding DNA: TGTGCCAGTAGTCCGGCGGGACAGACACACTATGGCTACACCTTC.

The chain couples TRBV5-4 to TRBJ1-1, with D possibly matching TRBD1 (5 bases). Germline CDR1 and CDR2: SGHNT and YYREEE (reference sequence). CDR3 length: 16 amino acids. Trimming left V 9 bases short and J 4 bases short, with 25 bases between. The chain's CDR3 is CATSDSSLRPGTEAFF. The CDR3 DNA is TGTGCCACCAGTGACAGCTCACTTCGGCCGGGCACTGAAGCTTTCTTT. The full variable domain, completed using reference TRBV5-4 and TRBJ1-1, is ETGVTQSPTHLIKTRGQQVTLRCSSQSGHNTVSWYQQALGQGPQFIFQYYREEENGRGNFPPRFSGLQFPNYSSELNVNALELDDSALYLCATSDSSLRPGTEAFFGQGTRLTVV.

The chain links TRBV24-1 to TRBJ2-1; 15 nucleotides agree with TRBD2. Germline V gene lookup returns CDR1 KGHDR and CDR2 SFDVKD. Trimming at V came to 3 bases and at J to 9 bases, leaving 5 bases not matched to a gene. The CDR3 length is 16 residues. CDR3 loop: CATSDGTSGRKGEQFF. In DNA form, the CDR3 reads TGTGCCACCAGTGATGGGACTAGCGGGAGGAAGGGTGAGCAGTTCTTC.

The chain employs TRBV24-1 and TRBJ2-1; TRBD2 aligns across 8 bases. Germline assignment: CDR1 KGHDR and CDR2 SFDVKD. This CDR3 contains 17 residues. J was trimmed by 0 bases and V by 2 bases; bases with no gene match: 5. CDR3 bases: TGTGCCACCAGTGATTCGACCGGGACTAGCTCCTACAATGAGCAGTTCTTC. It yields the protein CATSDSTGTSSYNEQFF.

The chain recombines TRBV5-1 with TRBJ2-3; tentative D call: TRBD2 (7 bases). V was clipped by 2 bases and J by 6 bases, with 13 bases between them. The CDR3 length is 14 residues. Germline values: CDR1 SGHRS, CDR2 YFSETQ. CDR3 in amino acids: CASSFRGAGDTQYF. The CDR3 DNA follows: TGCGCCAGCAGCTTCCGGGGGGCAGGGGATACGCAGTATTTT.

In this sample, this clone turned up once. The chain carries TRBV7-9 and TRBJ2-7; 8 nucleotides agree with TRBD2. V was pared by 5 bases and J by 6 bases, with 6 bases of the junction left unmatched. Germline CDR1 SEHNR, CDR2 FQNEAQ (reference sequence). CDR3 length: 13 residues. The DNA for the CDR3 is TGTGCCAGCAGCGCAGGGGCGGGGGGCGAGCAGTACGTC. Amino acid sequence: CASSAGAGGEQYV.

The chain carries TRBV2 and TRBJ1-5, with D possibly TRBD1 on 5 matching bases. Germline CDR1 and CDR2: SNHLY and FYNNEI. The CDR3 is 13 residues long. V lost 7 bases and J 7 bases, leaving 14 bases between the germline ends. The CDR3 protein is CASTERGLQPQHF. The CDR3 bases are TGTGCCAGCACGGAAAGGGGCCTCCAGCCCCAGCATTTT.

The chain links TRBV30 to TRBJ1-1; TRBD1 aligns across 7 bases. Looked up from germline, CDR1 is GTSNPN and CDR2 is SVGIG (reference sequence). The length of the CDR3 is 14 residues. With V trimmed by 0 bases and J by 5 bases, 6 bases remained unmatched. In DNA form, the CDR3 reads TGTGCCTGGAGTGTACGGCAGGGGGATACTGAAGCTTTCTTT. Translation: CAWSVRQGDTEAFF.

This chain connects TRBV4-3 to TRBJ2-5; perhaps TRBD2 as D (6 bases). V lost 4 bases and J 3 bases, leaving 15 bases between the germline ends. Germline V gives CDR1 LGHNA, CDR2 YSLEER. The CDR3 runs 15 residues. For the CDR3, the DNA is TGCGCCAGCAGCCTAAATATAGCGGAGGAAGAGACCCAGTACTTC. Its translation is CASSLNIAEEETQYF.

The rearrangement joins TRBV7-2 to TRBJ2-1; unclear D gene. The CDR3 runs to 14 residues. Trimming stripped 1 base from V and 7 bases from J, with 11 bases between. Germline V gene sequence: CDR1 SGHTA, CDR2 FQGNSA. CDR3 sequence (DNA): TGTGCCAGCAGCTTAGGTCCAGCGTGGAATGAGCAGTTCTTC. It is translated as CASSLGPAWNEQFF. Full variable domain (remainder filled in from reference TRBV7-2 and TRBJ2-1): GAGVSQSPSNKVTEKGKDVELRCDPISGHTALYWYRQSLGQGLEFLIYFQGNSAPDKSGLPSDRFSAERTGGSVSTLTIQRTQQEDSAVYLCASSLGPAWNEQFFGPGTRLTVL.

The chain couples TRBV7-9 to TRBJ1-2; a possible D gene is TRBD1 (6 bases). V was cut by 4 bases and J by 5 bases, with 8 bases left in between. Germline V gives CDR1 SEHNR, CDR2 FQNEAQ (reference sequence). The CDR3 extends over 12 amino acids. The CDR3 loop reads CASSSTGYGYTF. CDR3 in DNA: TGTGCCAGCAGCTCGACAGGATATGGCTACACCTTC.